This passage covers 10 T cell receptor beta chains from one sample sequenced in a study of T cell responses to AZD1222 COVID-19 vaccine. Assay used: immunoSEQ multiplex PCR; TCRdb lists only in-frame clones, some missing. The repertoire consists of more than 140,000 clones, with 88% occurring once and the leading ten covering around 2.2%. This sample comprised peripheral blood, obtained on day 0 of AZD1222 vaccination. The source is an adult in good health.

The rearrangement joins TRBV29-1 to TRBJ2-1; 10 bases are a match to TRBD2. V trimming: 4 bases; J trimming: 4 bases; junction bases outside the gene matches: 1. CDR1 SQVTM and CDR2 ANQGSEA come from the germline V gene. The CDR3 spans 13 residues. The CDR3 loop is CSVGTSGYNEQFF. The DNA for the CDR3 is TGCAGCGTTGGGACTAGCGGATACAATGAGCAGTTCTTC.

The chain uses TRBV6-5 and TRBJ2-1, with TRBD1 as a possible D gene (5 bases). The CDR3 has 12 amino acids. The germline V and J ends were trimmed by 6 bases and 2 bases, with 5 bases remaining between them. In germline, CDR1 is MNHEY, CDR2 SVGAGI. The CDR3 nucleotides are TGTGCCAGCAGGGGGCCCTACAATGAGCAGTTCTTC. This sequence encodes CASRGPYNEQFF.

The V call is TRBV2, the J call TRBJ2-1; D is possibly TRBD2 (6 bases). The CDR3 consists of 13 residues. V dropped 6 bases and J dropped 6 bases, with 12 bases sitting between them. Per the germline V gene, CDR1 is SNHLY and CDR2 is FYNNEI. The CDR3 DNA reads TGTGCCAGCAGAGCCGGGAGCACCAATGAGCAGTTCTTC. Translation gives CASRAGSTNEQFF.

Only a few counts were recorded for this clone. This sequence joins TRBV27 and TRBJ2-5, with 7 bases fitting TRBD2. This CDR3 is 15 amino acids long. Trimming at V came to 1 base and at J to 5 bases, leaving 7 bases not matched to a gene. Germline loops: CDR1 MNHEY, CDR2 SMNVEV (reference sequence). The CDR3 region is CASSLLGGADETQYF. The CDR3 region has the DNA TGTGCCAGCAGTTTATTGGGAGGGGCGGACGAGACCCAGTACTTC.

The CDR3 region has the DNA TGTGCCAGCAGCGTCATTGTCGAGAATGAGCAGTTCTTC. Translating gives CASSVIVENEQFF. The chain couples TRBV9 to TRBJ2-1; the D is unclear. This CDR3 spans 13 amino acids. V lost 2 bases and J lost 7, with 10 bases in between. CDR1 and CDR2 (germline): SGDLS, YYNGEE.

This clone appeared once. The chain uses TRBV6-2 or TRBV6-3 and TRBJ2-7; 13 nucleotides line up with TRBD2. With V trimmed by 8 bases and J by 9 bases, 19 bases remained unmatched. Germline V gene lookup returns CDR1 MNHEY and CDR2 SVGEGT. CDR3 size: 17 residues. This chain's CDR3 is CASGQPRLAGGPRGQYF. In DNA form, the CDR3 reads TGTGCCAGCGGCCAACCCAGACTAGCGGGAGGCCCACGGGGGCAGTACTTC.

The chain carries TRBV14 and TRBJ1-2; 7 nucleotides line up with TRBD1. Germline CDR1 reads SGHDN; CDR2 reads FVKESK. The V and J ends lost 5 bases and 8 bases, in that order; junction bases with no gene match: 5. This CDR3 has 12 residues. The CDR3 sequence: CASSKGQRGYTF. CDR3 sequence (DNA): TGTGCCAGCAGCAAGGGACAGAGAGGCTACACCTTC.

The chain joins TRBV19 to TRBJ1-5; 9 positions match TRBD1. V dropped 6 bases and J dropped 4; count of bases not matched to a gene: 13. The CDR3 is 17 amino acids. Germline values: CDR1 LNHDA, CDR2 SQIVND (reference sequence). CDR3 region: CASSRRPGTGNNQPQHF. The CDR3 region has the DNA TGTGCCAGTAGCCGGCGCCCGGGGACAGGGAATAATCAGCCCCAGCATTTT.

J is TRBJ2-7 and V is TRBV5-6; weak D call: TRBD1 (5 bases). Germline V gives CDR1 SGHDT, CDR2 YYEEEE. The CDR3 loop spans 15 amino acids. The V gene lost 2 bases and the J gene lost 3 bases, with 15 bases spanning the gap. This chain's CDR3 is CASSLPQAGYYEQYF. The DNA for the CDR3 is TGTGCCAGCAGCTTACCCCAGGCAGGGTACTACGAGCAGTACTTC. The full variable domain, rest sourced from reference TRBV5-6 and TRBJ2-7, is DAGVTQSPTHLIKTRGQQVTLRCSPKSGHDTVSWYQQALGQGPQFIFQYYEEEERQRGNFPDRFSGHQFPNYSSELNVNALLLGDSALYLCASSLPQAGYYEQYFGPGTRLTVT.

The CDR3 here is CASSRPGGTNYNEQFF. DNA of the CDR3: TGTGCCAGCAGCCGCCCAGGGGGGACGAACTACAATGAGCAGTTCTTC. J is TRBJ2-1 and V is TRBV14, with D possibly being TRBD1 (7 bases). The germline CDR1 and CDR2 sequences are SGHDN and FVKESK. The CDR3 length is 16 residues. V was trimmed by 4 bases and J by 3 bases, leaving 16 bases between them.